This T cell receptor (beta chain) was recovered during a study of T cells expressing NK-cell markers. About the research overall: Researchers got TCR beta repertoires out of sorted CD3+CD56+NKG2C+, CD3+CD56+NKG2C- and CD3+CD56-NKG2C+ T cells. Whole-study results and caveats: CD8+ T cells in over five donors included dominant NKG2C+ clonotypes at roughly 1.0-8%. Whether expanded NKG2C-expressing T cell clones recognize HCMV is unknown. The CD3+CD56-NKG2C+ fraction was also led by these clonotypes in several donors.

Germline V gives CDR1 MNHNS, CDR2 SASEGT. The CDR3 has 16 amino acids. About this clonotype: Its antigen is currently unknown.

For each CDR3 protein, TCRdb gives one entry from its re-call of the 5' RACE reads, without DNA. In all, the sample yields about 380,000 distinct CDR3 sequences. Sequenced material: blood T cells: a sorted CD56 or NKG2C T cell subset, CD4+ or CD8+ T cells, or bulk PBMC T cells (not recorded which). The sequence came from a man aged 18-70 years in good health. This rearrangement joins TRBV6-1 to TRBJ2-6; no DNA is available, so the TRBD1 call from TCRdb remains unchecked. Here the CDR3 reads CASSHIRGTGANVLTF.